This TCR beta chain was recorded in a study of cytomegalovirus exposure and HLA in healthy donors. Though probably carrying unrecorded immune exposures, donors were nominally healthy at sampling. The PCR made use of 60 Vbeta and 13 Jbeta primers. This table comes from immunoSEQ multiplex PCR, and its TCRdb copy is limited to in-frame clones, with some not included. Seen here are about 81,000 clones, just over 75% observed once, and the top ten hold roughly 3.2%. Study results and limitations: Earlier analysis yielded a pattern in which most TCR beta V segments were productive about 90% or about 30% of the time. Reportedly, diagnosis of cytomegalovirus status by the classifier showed high specificity and sensitivity. Compared with the roughly 670-donor mean, an Asian-associated ancestry cluster reportedly had fewer N-insertions, according to a later analysis.

This clone is classed as medium-sized. Its target is unknown. The CDR3 totals 16 residues. V dropped 6 bases and J dropped 1 base, with 18 bases sitting between them. CDR1 is SGHNT and CDR2 is YENEEA in the germline V gene. The sample was PBMCs. This clonotype was sampled from a man in his fifties or sixties in good health and CMV-seropositive. The gene calls are TRBV11-3 and TRBJ1-1, with D possibly being TRBD1 (6 bases). CDR3 nucleotide sequence: TGTGCCAGCAGGGGGAGGGGCGGGGGCGCGAACACTGAAGCTTTCTTT. This translates into CASRGRGGGANTEAFF. Supplemented by reference TRBV11-3 and TRBJ1-1, the full variable domain reads EAGVVQSPRYKIIEKKQPVAFWCNPISGHNTLYWYLQNLGQGPELLIRYENEEAVDDSQLPKDRFSAERLKGVDSTLKIQPAELGDSAVYLCASRGRGGGANTEAFFGQGTRLTVV.